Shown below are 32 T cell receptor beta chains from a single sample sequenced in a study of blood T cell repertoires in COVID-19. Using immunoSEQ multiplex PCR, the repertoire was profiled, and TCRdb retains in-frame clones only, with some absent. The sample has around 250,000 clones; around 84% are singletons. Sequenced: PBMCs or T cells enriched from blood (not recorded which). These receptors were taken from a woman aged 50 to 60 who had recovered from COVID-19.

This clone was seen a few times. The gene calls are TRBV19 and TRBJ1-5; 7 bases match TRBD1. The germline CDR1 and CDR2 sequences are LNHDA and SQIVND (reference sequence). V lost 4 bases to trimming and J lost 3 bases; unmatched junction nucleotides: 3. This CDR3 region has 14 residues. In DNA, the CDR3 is TGTGCCAGTAGTACACAGGGGTACAATCAGCCCCAGCATTTT. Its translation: CASSTQGYNQPQHF.

The CDR3 region is CASRAQGWYSNQPQHF. DNA for the CDR3: TGTGCCAGTAGAGCACAGGGATGGTATAGCAATCAGCCCCAGCATTTT. The chain is built from TRBV19 and TRBJ1-5; weak D call: TRBD1 (6 bases). Germline V gene lookup returns CDR1 LNHDA and CDR2 SQIVND (reference sequence). V lost 6 bases and J lost 0, with 15 bases in between. CDR3 length equals 16 residues.

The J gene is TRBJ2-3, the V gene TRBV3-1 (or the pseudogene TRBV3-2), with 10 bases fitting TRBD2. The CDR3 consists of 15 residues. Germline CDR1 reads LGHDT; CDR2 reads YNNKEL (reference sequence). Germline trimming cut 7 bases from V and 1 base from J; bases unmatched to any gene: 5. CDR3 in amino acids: CASNPSGGGTDTQYF. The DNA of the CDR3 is TGTGCCAGCAACCCTAGCGGGGGAGGCACAGATACGCAGTATTTT.

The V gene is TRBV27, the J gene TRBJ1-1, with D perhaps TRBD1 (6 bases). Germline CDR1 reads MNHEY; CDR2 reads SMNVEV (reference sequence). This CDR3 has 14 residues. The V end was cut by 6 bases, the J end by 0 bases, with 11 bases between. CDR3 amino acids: CASSGQRMNTEAFF. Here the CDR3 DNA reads TGTGCCAGCAGCGGACAGAGAATGAACACTGAAGCTTTCTTT.

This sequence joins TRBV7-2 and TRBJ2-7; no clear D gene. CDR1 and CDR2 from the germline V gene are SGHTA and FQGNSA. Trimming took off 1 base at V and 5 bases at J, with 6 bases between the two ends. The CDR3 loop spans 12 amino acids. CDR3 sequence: CASSLGQDEQYF. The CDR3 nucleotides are TGTGCCAGCAGCTTAGGCCAGGACGAGCAGTACTTC.

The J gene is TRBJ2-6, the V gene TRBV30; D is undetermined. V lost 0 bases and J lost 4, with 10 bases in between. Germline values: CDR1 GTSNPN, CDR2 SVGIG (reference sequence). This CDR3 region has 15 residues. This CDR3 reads CAWSVRPYGANVLTF. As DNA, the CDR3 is TGTGCCTGGAGTGTACGTCCCTACGGGGCCAACGTCCTGACTTTC.

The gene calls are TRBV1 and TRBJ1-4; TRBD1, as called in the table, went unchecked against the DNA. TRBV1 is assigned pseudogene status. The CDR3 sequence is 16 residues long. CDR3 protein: CTSSQKGLTENEKLFF. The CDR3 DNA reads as TGCACCAGCAGCCAAAAAGGCCTGACAGAGAATGAAAAACTGTTTTTT.

This CDR3 is CASSSVPGLQETQYF. The DNA of the CDR3 is TGTGCCAGCAGCTCCGTCCCGGGACTCCAAGAGACCCAGTACTTC. The rearrangement links TRBV7-3 to TRBJ2-5, with TRBD2 as a possible D gene (6 bases). The CDR3 runs to 15 residues. Trimming removed 4 bases from V and 1 base from J, with 13 bases in between. Germline CDR1 and CDR2: SGHTA and FQGTGA.

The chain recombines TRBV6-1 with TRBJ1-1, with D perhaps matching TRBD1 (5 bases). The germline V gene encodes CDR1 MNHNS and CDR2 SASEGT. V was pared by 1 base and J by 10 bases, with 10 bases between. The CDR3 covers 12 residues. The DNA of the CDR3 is TGTGCCAGCAGTGAAGGACAGTCGGGAGCTTTCTTT. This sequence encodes CASSEGQSGAFF.

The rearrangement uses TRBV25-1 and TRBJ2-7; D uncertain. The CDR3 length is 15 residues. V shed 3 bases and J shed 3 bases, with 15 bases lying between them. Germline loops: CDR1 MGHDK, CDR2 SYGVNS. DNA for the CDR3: TGTGCCAGCAGTGATTCGACCCGAGGTCTCTACGAGCAGTACTTC. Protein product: CASSDSTRGLYEQYF.

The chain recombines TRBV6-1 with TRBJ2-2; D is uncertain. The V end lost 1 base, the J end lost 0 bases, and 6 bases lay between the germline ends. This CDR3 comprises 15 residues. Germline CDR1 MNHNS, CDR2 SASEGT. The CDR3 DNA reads TGTGCCAGCAGTGAAGGGCAAGCGAACACCGGGGAGCTGTTTTTT. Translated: CASSEGQANTGELFF.

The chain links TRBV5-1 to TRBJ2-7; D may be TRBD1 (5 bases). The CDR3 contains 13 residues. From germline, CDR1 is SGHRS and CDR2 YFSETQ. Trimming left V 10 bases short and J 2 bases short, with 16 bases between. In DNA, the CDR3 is TGCGCCCCAACTCTACAGGTCGCCTACGAGCAGTACTTC. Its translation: CAPTLQVAYEQYF.

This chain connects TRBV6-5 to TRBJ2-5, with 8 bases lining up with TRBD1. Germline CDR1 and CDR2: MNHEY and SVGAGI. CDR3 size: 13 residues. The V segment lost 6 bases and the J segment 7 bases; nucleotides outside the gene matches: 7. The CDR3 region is CASRFQGAGTQYF. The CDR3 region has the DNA TGTGCCAGCAGATTCCAGGGGGCCGGGACCCAGTACTTC.

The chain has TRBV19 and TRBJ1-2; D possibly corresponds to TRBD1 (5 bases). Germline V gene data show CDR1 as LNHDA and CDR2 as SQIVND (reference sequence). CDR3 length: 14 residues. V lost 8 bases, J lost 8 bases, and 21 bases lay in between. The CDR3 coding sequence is TGTGCCAGTGTTCCCCCAGGCCCAAGGGGCGGCTACACCTTC. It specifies CASVPPGPRGGYTF.

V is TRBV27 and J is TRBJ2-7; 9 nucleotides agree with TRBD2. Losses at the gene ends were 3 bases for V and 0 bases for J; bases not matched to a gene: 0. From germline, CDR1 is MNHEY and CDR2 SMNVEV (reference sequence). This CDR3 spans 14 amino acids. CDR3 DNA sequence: TGTGCCAGCAGTTTTAGCGGGAGCTCCTACGAGCAGTACTTC. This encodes CASSFSGSSYEQYF.

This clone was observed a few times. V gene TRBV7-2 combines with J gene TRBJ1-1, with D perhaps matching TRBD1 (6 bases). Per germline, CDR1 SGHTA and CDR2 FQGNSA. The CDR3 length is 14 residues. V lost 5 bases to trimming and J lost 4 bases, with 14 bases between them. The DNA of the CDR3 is TGTGCCAGCAGCCCCACCAGGGGTAGCACTGAAGCTTTCTTT. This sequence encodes CASSPTRGSTEAFF.

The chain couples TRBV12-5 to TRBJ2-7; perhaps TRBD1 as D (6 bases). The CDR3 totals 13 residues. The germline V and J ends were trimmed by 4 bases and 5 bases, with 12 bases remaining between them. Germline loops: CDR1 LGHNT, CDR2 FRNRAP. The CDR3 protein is CASGSYRVHEQYF. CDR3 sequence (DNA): TGTGCTAGTGGTTCTTACAGGGTTCACGAGCAGTACTTC. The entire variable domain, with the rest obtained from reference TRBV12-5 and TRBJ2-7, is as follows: DARVTQTPRHKVTEMGQEVTMRCQPILGHNTVFWYRQTMMQGLELLAYFRNRAPLDDSGMPKDRFSAEMPDATLATLKIQPSEPRDSAVYFCASGSYRVHEQYFGPGTRLTVT.

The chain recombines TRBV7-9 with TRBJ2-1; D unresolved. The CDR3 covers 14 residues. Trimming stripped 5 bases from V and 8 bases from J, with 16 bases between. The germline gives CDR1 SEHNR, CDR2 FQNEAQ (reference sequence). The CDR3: CASSPQPGLDEQFF. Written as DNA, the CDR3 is TGTGCCAGCAGCCCACAGCCCGGTCTTGATGAGCAGTTCTTC.

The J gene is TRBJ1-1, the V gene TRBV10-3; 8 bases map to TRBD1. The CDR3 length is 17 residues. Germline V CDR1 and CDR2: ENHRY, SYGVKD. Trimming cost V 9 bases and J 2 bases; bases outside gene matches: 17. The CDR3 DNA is TGTGCCATTCCACTCCAGAGGCGACAGGGGAATAACACTGAAGCTTTCTTT. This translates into CAIPLQRRQGNNTEAFF.

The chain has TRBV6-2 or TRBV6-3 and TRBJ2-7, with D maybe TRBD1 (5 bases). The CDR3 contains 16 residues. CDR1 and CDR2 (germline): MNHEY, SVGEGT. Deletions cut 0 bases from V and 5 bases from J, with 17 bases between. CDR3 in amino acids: CASSYSRGQGGHEQYF. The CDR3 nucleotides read TGTGCCAGCAGTTACTCCCGAGGTCAGGGTGGCCACGAGCAGTACTTC.

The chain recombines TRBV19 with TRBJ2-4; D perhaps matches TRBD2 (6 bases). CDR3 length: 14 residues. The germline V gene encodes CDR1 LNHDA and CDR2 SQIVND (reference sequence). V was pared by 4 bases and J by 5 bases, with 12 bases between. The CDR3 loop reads CASSTRLGQNIQYF. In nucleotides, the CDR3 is TGTGCCAGTAGTACCCGACTAGGACAAAACATTCAGTACTTC. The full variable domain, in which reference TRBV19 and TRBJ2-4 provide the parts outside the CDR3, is DGGITQSPKYLFRKEGQNVTLSCEQNLNHDAMYWYRQDPGQGLRLIYYSQIVNDFQKGDIAEGYSVSREKKESFPLTVTSAQKNPTAFYLCASSTRLGQNIQYFGAGTRLSVL.

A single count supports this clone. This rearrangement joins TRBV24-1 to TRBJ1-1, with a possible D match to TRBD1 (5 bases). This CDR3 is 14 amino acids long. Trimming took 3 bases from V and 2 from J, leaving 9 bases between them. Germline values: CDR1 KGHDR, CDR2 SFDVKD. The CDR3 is CATSDLRENTEAFF. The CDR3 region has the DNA TGTGCCACCAGTGATCTCAGGGAAAACACTGAAGCTTTCTTT.

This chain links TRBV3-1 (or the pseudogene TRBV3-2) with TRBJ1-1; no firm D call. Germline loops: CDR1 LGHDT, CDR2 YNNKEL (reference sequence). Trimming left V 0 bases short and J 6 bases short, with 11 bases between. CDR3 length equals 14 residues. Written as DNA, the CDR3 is TGTGCCAGCAGCCAAGATCAGGTGTACGCTGAAGCTTTCTTT. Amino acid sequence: CASSQDQVYAEAFF.

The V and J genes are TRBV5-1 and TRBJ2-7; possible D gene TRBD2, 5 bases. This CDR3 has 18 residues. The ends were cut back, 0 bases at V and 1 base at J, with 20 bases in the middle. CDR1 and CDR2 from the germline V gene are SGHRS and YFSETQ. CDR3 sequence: CASSLAPVTSTVSYEQYF. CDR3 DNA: TGCGCCAGCAGCTTGGCGCCCGTAACTAGTACGGTTTCCTACGAGCAGTACTTC.

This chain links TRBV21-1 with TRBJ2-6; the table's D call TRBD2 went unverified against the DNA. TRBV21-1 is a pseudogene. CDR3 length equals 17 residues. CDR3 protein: CASSKDRLDYGANVLTF. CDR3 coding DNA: TGTGCCAGCAGCAAAGACCGACTCGACTATGGGGCCAACGTCCTGACTTTC.

Written as DNA, the CDR3 is TGTGCCAGTAGTAGCGGACAGAGTTGGCCGAGAGGCTACACCTTC. This codes for CASSSGQSWPRGYTF. The rearrangement links TRBV19 to TRBJ1-2, with a possible D match to TRBD1 (6 bases). V lost 4 bases, J lost 8 bases, and 20 bases lay in between. Germline V lookup: CDR1 LNHDA, CDR2 SQIVND (reference sequence). The CDR3 consists of 15 residues.

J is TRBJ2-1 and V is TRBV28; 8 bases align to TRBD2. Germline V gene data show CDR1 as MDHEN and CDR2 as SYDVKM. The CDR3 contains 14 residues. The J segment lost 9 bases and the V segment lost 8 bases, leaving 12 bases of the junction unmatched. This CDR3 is CASLPSGSRGEQFF. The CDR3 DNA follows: TGTGCCAGCCTCCCGAGCGGGAGTCGTGGTGAGCAGTTCTTC. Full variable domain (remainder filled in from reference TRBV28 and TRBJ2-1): DVKVTQSSRYLVKRTGEKVFLECVQDMDHENMFWYRQDPGLGLRLIYFSYDVKMKEKGDIPEGYSVSREKKERFSLILESASTNQTSMYLCASLPSGSRGEQFFGPGTRLTVL.

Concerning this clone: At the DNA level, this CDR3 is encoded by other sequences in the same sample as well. The CDR3 loop is CASSFGTSGSYEQYF. CDR3 coding DNA: TGTGCCAGCAGCTTTGGGACTAGCGGTTCCTACGAGCAGTACTTC. The chain has TRBV7-2 and TRBJ2-7; 11 bases line up with TRBD2. V was clipped by 3 bases and J by 1 base; unmatched bases: 2. This CDR3 has 15 amino acids. Germline V gives CDR1 SGHTA, CDR2 FQGNSA. Based on the CDR3 plus reference TRBV7-2 and TRBJ2-7, the full variable domain is GAGVSQSPSNKVTEKGKDVELRCDPISGHTALYWYRQSLGQGLEFLIYFQGNSAPDKSGLPSDRFSAERTGGSVSTLTIQRTQQEDSAVYLCASSFGTSGSYEQYFGPGTRLTVT.

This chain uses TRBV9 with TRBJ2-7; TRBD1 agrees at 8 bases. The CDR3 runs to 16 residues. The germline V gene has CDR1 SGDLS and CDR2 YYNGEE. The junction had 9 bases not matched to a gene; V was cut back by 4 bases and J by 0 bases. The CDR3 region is CASSPRPGTGSYEQYF. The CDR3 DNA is TGTGCCAGCAGCCCCCGACCCGGGACAGGCTCCTACGAGCAGTACTTC.

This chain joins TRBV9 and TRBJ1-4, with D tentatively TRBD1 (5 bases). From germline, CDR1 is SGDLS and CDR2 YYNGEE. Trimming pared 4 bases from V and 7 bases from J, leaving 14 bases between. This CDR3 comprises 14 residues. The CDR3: CASSWEGRPEKLFF. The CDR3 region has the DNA TGTGCCAGCAGCTGGGAGGGGAGGCCTGAAAAACTGTTTTTT.

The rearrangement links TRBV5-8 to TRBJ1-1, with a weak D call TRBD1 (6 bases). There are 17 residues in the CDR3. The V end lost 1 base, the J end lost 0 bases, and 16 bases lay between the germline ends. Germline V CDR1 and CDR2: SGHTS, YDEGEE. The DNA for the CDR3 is TGTGCCAGCAGCTTGCTGTTAGCGGGGGGCTTGAACACTGAAGCTTTCTTT. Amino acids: CASSLLLAGGLNTEAFF.

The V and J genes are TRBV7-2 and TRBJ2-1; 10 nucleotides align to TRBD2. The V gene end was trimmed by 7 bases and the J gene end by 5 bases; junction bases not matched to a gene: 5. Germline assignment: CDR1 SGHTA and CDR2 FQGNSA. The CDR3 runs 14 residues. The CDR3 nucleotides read TGTGCCAGCACATCTAGCGGGAGAAACAATGAGCAGTTCTTC. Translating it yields CASTSSGRNNEQFF.